One and the same sample provided the 30 T cell receptor beta chains below, sequenced in a study of T cells in Graves' hyperthyroidism and ophthalmopathy. RNA transcripts were the template for amplifying TCR beta CDR3 regions. The study used the HTBI primer set for a first-round RT-PCR of the TCR CDR3. TCRdb reprocessed the multiplex PCR reads via MiXCR and lists one record per CDR3 protein. Of some 800,000 distinct CDR3 sequences in the sample, more than 30% were seen once. Source material: blood. The receptors were gathered from a young man with Graves' hyperthyroidism.

The rearrangement links TRBV9 to TRBJ1-4; no firm D call. The V end was cut by 0 bases, the J end by 5 bases, with 11 bases between. The germline gives CDR1 SGDLS, CDR2 YYNGEE. The CDR3 length is 15 residues. CDR3 sequence reads: CASSVGGTGNEKLFF. Written as DNA, the CDR3 is TGTGCCAGCAGCGTAGGGGGAACGGGAAATGAAAAACTGTTTTTT.

This clonotype has ten or more counts. The J gene is TRBJ2-5, the V gene TRBV7-2; D is unclear. Germline V lookup: CDR1 SGHTA, CDR2 FQGNSA. V was cut by 2 bases and J by 2 bases, with 6 bases left in between. This CDR3 has 13 residues. CDR3 residues: CASSLNTQETQYF. CDR3 DNA sequence: TGTGCCAGCAGCTTAAACACTCAAGAGACCCAGTACTTC.

This clonotype was seen only a few times. This sequence joins TRBV11-2 and TRBJ1-2; 12 positions match TRBD1. CDR1 SGHAT and CDR2 FQNNGV come from the germline V gene. This CDR3 is built from 15 residues. With 5 bases clipped from V and 8 bases from J, the junction kept 9 bases outside the gene matches. This chain's CDR3 is CASSTPGQGAHGYTF. CDR3 bases: TGTGCCAGCAGCACACCGGGACAGGGGGCTCACGGCTACACCTTC.

This clonotype was seen a handful of times. The chain is built from TRBV7-6 and TRBJ2-5, with D possibly called TRBD1 or TRBD2 (5 bases each). The CDR3 loop spans 14 amino acids. Germline CDR1 reads SGHVS; CDR2 reads FNYEAQ. V lost 5 bases to trimming and J lost 8 bases, with 18 bases between them. The CDR3 is CASSRSGTQVTQYF. The DNA for the CDR3 is TGTGCCAGCAGCCGGTCCGGGACCCAAGTAACCCAGTACTTC.

This clonotype has only a few counts. CDR3: CASSQDENFAQETQYF. DNA of the CDR3: TGTGCCAGCAGCCAAGATGAGAACTTTGCCCAAGAGACCCAGTACTTC. This chain joins TRBV7-9 and TRBJ2-5; D unclear. The germline V gene encodes CDR1 SEHNR and CDR2 FQNEAQ (reference sequence). Trimming pared 5 bases from V and 1 base from J, leaving 17 bases between. The CDR3 is 16 residues long.

J is TRBJ1-1 and V is TRBV4-1; D call uncertain. V dropped 1 base and J dropped 5 bases, with 11 bases sitting between them. CDR1 is MGHRA, CDR2 YSYEKL, per germline. CDR3 length: 14 amino acids. The CDR3 nucleotides are TGCGCCAGCAGCCAAGTTTTCCAGCGGACTGAAGCTTTCTTT. This gives the protein CASSQVFQRTEAFF.

The chain links TRBV9 to TRBJ1-2, with D perhaps matching TRBD1 (6 bases). CDR3 length: 15 amino acids. V shed 2 bases and J shed 8 bases, with 19 bases lying between them. The germline gives CDR1 SGDLS, CDR2 YYNGEE. This CDR3 is CASSVAQGTVGGYTF. In nucleotides, the CDR3 is TGTGCCAGCAGCGTTGCCCAGGGGACCGTGGGCGGCTACACCTTC.

A remark on this clonotype: A read error may explain this, as a much larger clone is one base away. V is TRBV20-1 and J is TRBJ2-7, with D maybe TRBD2 (7 bases). CDR1 and CDR2 (germline): DFQATT, SNEGSKA (reference sequence). The V end was cut by 1 base, the J end by 5 bases, with 15 bases between. This CDR3 region has 14 residues. The CDR3 here is CSARGGGRADEQYF. DNA for the CDR3: TGCAGTGCTAGAGGGGGGGGCAGGGCCGACGAGCAGTACTTC.

J is TRBJ2-2 and V is TRBV24-1; TRBD1 or TRBD2 may be the D gene (6 bases each). This CDR3 is 13 amino acids long. The germline CDR1 and CDR2 sequences are KGHDR and SFDVKD. CDR3: CARVGGFTGELFF. Here the CDR3 DNA reads TGTGCTAGAGTAGGGGGGTTCACCGGGGAGCTGTTTTTT.

This chain connects TRBV2 to TRBJ2-7; 8 bases match TRBD1. Looked up from germline, CDR1 is SNHLY and CDR2 is FYNNEI. V gave up 4 bases and J gave up 5 bases; unmatched junction bases: 13. The CDR3 is 16 residues long. The CDR3 DNA sequence: TGTGCCAGCAGTGTACCCCGCCAGGGGGCGACGAACGAGCAGTACTTC. It encodes CASSVPRQGATNEQYF. Together with reference TRBV2 and TRBJ2-7, the CDR3 gives the full variable domain: EPEVTQTPSHQVTQMGQEVILRCVPISNHLYFYWYRQILGQKVEFLVSFYNNEISEKSEIFDDQFSVERPDGSNFTLKIRSTKLEDSAMYFCASSVPRQGATNEQYFGPGTRLTVT.

This clonotype was observed at least ten times. V is TRBV7-2 and J is TRBJ2-7; D tentatively fits TRBD1 or TRBD2 (5 bases each). V lost 4 bases and J 2 bases, leaving 18 bases between the germline ends. This CDR3 region has 16 residues. The V gene's germline CDR1 is SGHTA and CDR2 FQGNSA. The CDR3 sequence is CASSSPPGPTPYEQYF. DNA for the CDR3: TGTGCCAGCAGCTCCCCACCGGGACCTACCCCCTACGAGCAGTACTTC.

This clonotype showed up just a few times. The junction departs from the called germline gene at one end, perhaps through a read error. The genes are TRBV7-7 and TRBJ2-2, with a tentative D call TRBD1 (6 bases). The germline V gene has CDR1 SSHAT and CDR2 FNYEAQ (reference sequence). The CDR3 covers 15 residues. CDR3 sequence reads: CASSFLGAELGELFF. The CDR3 DNA is TGTGCTAGCAGCTTTTTGGGGGCAGAACTCGGGGAGCTGTTTTTT.

The table lists this clonotype with many counts. V and J are TRBV29-1 and TRBJ1-2; no clear D. Germline V gene sequence: CDR1 SQVTM, CDR2 ANQGSEA. The CDR3 extends over 14 amino acids. Trimming stripped 3 bases from V and 3 bases from J, with 14 bases between. The CDR3 sequence is CSVDGTENYYGYTF. The CDR3 DNA sequence: TGCAGCGTTGATGGCACAGAGAACTACTATGGCTACACCTTC. Complete variable domain (other parts from reference TRBV29-1 and TRBJ1-2): SAVISQKPSRDICQRGTSLTIQCQVDSQVTMMFWYRQQPGQSLTLIATANQGSEATYESGFVIDKFPISRPNLTFSTLTVSNMSPEDSSIYLCSVDGTENYYGYTFGSGTRLTVV.

V is TRBV9 and J is TRBJ2-5; 14 bases match TRBD2. V trimming: 3 bases; J trimming: 5 bases; junction bases outside the gene matches: 6. Germline V gene data show CDR1 as SGDLS and CDR2 as YYNGEE. This CDR3 is 16 amino acids long. The CDR3 loop reads CASSELGLAGAETQYF. The DNA for the CDR3 is TGTGCCAGCAGCGAGTTGGGACTAGCGGGAGCCGAGACCCAGTACTTC.

This clonotype was observed a few times. The chain's CDR3 is CASSRLLDSGNTIYF. CDR3 nucleotide sequence: TGTGCCAGCAGCCGCCTCCTCGACTCTGGAAACACCATATATTTT. The chain links TRBV13 to TRBJ1-3; D remains ambiguous. The CDR3 is 15 residues long. Germline assignment: CDR1 PRHDT and CDR2 FYEKMQ (reference sequence). V was trimmed by 5 bases and J by 0 bases, leaving 11 bases between them. The variable domain in full, completed from reference TRBV13 and TRBJ1-3, reads AAGVIQSPRHLIKEKRETATLKCYPIPRHDTVYWYQQGPGQDPQFLISFYEKMQSDKGSIPDRFSAQQFSDYHSELNMSSLELGDSALYFCASSRLLDSGNTIYFGEGSWLTVV.

Regarding this clonotype: An end of the junction differs from the germline gene, which may be a read error. The genes are TRBV7-7 and TRBJ2-5; TRBD2 matches at 9 bases. The CDR3 is 13 amino acids. Per germline, CDR1 SSHAT and CDR2 FNYEAQ (reference sequence). DNA for the CDR3: TGTGCTAGCAGCTCGGGACTAGCTGAGGCCCAGTACTTC. Translation: CASSSGLAEAQYF. The full variable domain, completed using reference TRBV7-7 and TRBJ2-5, is GAGVSQSPRYKVTKRGQDVTLRCDPISSHATLYWYQQALGQGPEFLTYFNYEAQPDKSGLPSDRFSAERPEGSISTLTIQRTEQRDSAMYRCASSSGLAEAQYFGPGTRLLVL.

As to this clonotype: An end of the junction does not agree with germline; a read error may underlie this. The chain carries TRBV7-6 and TRBJ2-7, with no clear D. The CDR3 has 12 residues. Per the germline V gene, CDR1 is SGHVS and CDR2 is FNYEAQ. As DNA, the CDR3 is TGTGCCAGCAGCTCGGCCCTCTACGAGCGGTACTTC. Translating it yields CASSSALYERYF.

The chain couples TRBV12-3 or TRBV12-4 to TRBJ1-1, with TRBD1 as a possible D gene (5 bases). This CDR3 region has 13 residues. The ends were cut back, 6 bases at V and 4 bases at J, with 12 bases in the middle. CDR3 coding DNA: TGTGCCAGCAGCCTCTCCAGGGCCACTGAAGCTTTCTTT. Protein product: CASSLSRATEAFF.

The CDR3 here is CASSQESQVKDGYTF. The CDR3, as DNA: TGTGCCAGCAGCCAAGAGTCACAGGTTAAAGATGGCTACACCTTC. The chain links TRBV7-2 to TRBJ1-2; a weak D match, TRBD1 (5 bases). Trimming shortened V by 5 bases and J by 6 bases, and 19 bases separated the two germline ends. Germline lookup yields CDR1 SGHTA and CDR2 FQGNSA. The CDR3 consists of 15 residues.

This clonotype was seen repeatedly, ten times or more. The V call is TRBV29-1, the J call TRBJ2-7, with 8 bases that match TRBD1. The CDR3 is 13 amino acids. V lost 6 bases and J lost 6; bases outside the gene matches: 10. From germline, CDR1 is SQVTM and CDR2 ANQGSEA. The CDR3 is CSVTGTGRSEQYF. As DNA, the CDR3 is TGCAGCGTAACCGGGACAGGTCGCAGCGAGCAGTACTTC.

A few counts support this clonotype. J is TRBJ2-7 and V is TRBV7-2, with TRBD2 matching over 7 bases. The CDR3 spans 16 residues. Germline assignment: CDR1 SGHTA and CDR2 FQGNSA. J lost 4 bases, V lost 4 bases, and 13 bases had no gene match. Written as DNA, the CDR3 is TGTGCCAGCAGCTCCTCTGGGGCGGGAGTGGGGTACGAGCAGTACTTC. This translates into CASSSSGAGVGYEQYF.

The sample holds one count of this clonotype. Compared with germline, one end of the junction differs, possibly owing to a read error. In DNA, the CDR3 is TGTGCCATCAGTGACGGGCCCCACACCGGGGAGCTGGTTTTT. Protein sequence: CAISDGPHTGELVF. This sequence joins TRBV10-3 and TRBJ2-2; D is possibly TRBD2 (5 bases). The CDR3 runs 14 residues. Germline assignment: CDR1 ENHRY and CDR2 SYGVKD.

This clonotype was seen repeatedly, ten times or more. V is TRBV9 and J is TRBJ2-6; the D gene is possibly TRBD1 (5 bases). Germline V lookup: CDR1 SGDLS, CDR2 YYNGEE. The V and J ends lost 4 bases and 0 bases respectively, with 8 bases between them. CDR3 length: 15 residues. The CDR3 protein is CASSQGISGANVLTF. The CDR3 DNA sequence: TGTGCCAGCAGCCAGGGAATCTCTGGGGCCAACGTCCTGACTTTC.

This clonotype was recorded a few times. The chain is built from TRBV7-6 and TRBJ2-2; no definite D call. The CDR3 has 14 residues. V shed 5 bases and J shed 3 bases, with 10 bases lying between them. The germline V gene encodes CDR1 SGHVS and CDR2 FNYEAQ. The CDR3 protein is CASSHTRDTGELFF. The CDR3 DNA reads as TGTGCCAGCAGCCACACAAGGGACACCGGGGAGCTGTTTTTT.

Ten or more counts support this clonotype. The chain has TRBV12-3 or TRBV12-4 and TRBJ1-2, with unresolved D. The V end lost 6 bases, the J end lost 3 bases, and 8 bases lay between the germline ends. The CDR3 consists of 12 residues. The CDR3 sequence: CASRSWDYGYTF. Written as DNA, the CDR3 is TGTGCCAGCAGGTCCTGGGACTATGGCTACACCTTC.

This clonotype was counted a few times. This CDR3 reads CASSVMRENTGELFF. The CDR3 DNA sequence: TGTGCCAGCAGTGTAATGCGGGAGAACACCGGGGAGCTGTTTTTT. V is TRBV2 and J is TRBJ2-2; a weak D match, TRBD2 (6 bases). Per the germline V gene, CDR1 is SNHLY and CDR2 is FYNNEI. CDR3 length: 15 residues. Trimming cost V 4 bases and J 1 base, with 10 bases left between them.

The chain uses TRBV5-1 and TRBJ2-7; perhaps TRBD1 as D (5 bases). V dropped 5 bases and J dropped 5 bases, with 23 bases sitting between them. Germline loops: CDR1 SGHRS, CDR2 YFSETQ. The CDR3 extends over 16 amino acids. The CDR3 protein is CASRVGARSRYDEQYF. The CDR3 nucleotides read TGCGCCAGCAGGGTTGGGGCCCGGAGTCGTTATGACGAGCAGTACTTC.

This chain uses TRBV20-1 with TRBJ2-7, with D unclear. Trimming cost V 0 bases and J 0 bases, with 6 bases left between them. Germline V gene sequence: CDR1 DFQATT, CDR2 SNEGSKA (reference sequence). The CDR3 spans 13 residues. The CDR3 spells CSAREEPSYEQYF. The CDR3 DNA sequence: TGCAGTGCTAGAGAGGAGCCCTCCTACGAGCAGTACTTC.

The rearrangement links TRBV20-1 to TRBJ1-5; 7 bases agree with TRBD1. Germline V CDR1 and CDR2: DFQATT, SNEGSKA (reference sequence). The CDR3 runs 14 residues. The J segment lost 3 bases and the V segment lost 6 bases, leaving 8 bases of the junction unmatched. The CDR3 loop is CSARGGGVNQPQHF. The CDR3 nucleotides are TGCAGTGCCAGGGGGGGGGGGGTCAATCAGCCCCAGCATTTT.

This clonotype was counted between two and nine times. The chain couples TRBV7-2 to TRBJ2-7; 13 bases fit TRBD2. V shed 4 bases and J 6 bases; nucleotides not matched to a gene: 6. The CDR3 consists of 15 residues. Germline CDR1 reads SGHTA; CDR2 reads FQGNSA. The CDR3 is CASSWGTSGRAEQYF. DNA of the CDR3: TGTGCCAGCAGCTGGGGTACTAGCGGGAGGGCCGAGCAGTACTTC.